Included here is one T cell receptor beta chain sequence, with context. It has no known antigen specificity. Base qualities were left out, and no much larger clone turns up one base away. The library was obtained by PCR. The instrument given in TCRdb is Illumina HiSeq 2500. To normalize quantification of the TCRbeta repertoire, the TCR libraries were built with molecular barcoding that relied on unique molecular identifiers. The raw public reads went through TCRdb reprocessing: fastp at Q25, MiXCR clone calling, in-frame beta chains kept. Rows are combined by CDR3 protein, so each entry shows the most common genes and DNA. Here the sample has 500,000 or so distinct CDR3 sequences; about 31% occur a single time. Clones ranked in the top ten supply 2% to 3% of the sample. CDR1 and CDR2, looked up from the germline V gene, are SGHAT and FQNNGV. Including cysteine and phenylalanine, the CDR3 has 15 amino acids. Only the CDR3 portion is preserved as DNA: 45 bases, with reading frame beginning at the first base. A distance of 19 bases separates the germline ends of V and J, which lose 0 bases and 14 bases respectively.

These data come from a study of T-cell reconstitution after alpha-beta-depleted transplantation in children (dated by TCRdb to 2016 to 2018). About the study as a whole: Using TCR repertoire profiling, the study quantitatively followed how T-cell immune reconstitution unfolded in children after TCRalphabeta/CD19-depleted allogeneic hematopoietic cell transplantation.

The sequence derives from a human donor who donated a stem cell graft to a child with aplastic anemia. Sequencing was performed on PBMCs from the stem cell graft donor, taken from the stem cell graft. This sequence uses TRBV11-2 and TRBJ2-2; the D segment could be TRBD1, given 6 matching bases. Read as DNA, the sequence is TGTGCCAGCAGCTTAGATTGGGGGACACCGAGTGGCCTGTTTTTT. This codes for CASSLDWGTPSGLFF. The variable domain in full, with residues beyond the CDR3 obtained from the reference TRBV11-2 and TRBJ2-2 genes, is EAGVAQSPRYKIIEKRQSVAFWCNPISGHATLYWYQQILGQGPKLLIQFQNNGVVDDSQLPKDRFSAERLKGVDSTLKIQPAKLEDSAVYLCASSLDWGTPSGLFFGEGSRLTVL.